This TCR beta chain stems from a study of cytomegalovirus exposure and HLA in healthy donors. Whole-study context: A later analysis reported the 90 to 150 validation repertoires used the same platform as the approximately 660 first-cohort repertoires. Study-wide points: Despite most TCR sequences being rare, some public TCRs occurred in many donors.

V was clipped by 4 bases and J by 5 bases; unmatched bases: 3. The CDR3 consists of 13 residues. Germline CDR1 and CDR2: SGHAT and FQNNGV. The table came from immunoSEQ multiplex PCR; TCRdb's copy has only in-frame clones and leaves some out. The sample includes over 150,000 clones, about 80% of them seen just once. This clone was observed a single time. Its matching antigen is unknown. The receptor was derived from a young woman in good health and CMV-seropositive. The chain has TRBV11-2 and TRBJ1-1, with 8 bases aligning to TRBD1. Sample: PBMCs. The DNA of the CDR3 is TGTGCCAGCAGCTCCAGGGGGCGGACTGAAGCTTTCTTT. It codes for CASSSRGRTEAFF.